These T cell receptor beta chains were read from a single sample in a study of T cells expressing NK-cell markers. TCRdb re-called the 5' RACE reads and catalogs CDR3 proteins one per entry, DNA excluded. The clone table shows about 190,000 distinct CDR3 sequences, with the ten largest holding around 20%. Input material: blood T cells: a sorted CD56 or NKG2C T cell subset, CD4+ or CD8+ T cells, or bulk PBMC T cells (not recorded which). The origin of the receptors is a man between 18 and 69 years old in good health. Each CDR3 is given with its conserved first and last residue. Fields, in order: J gene, CDR3 length, V gene, CDR3 protein.

>TRBJ2-7|14|TRBV28
CASRGDRVTYEQYF
>TRBJ1-6|16|TRBV20-1
CSARDMTQNLNSPLHF
>TRBJ2-5|15|TRBV7-3
CASSHSGGTQETQYF
>TRBJ1-2|11|TRBV29-1
CSVEIGYGYTF
>TRBJ2-1|15|TRBV19
CASSPGQETYNEQFF
>TRBJ2-5|16|TRBV21-1
CASTQGLSRGCETQYF
>TRBJ1-5|15|TRBV4-1
CASSQGPQGSQPQHF
>TRBJ2-2|15|TRBV6-1
CASSWYRDLAGELFF
>TRBJ2-1|15|TRBV4-1
CASSPTFPGRYEQFF
>TRBJ1-2|13|TRBV5-5
CASTGQTNYGYTF
>TRBJ2-7|16|TRBV11-2
CASSGTSGTGNYEQYF